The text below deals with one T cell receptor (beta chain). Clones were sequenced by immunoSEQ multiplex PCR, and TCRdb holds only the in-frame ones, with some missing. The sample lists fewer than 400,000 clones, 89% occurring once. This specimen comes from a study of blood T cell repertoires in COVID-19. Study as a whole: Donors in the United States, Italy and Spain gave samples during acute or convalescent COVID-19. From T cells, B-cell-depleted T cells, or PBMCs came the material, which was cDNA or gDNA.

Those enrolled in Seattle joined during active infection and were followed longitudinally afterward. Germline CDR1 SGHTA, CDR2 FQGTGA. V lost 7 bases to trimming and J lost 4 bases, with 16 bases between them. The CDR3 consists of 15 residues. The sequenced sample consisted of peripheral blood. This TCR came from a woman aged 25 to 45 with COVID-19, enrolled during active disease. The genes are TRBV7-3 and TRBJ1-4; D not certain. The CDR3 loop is CASTGGRRSNEKLFF. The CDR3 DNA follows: TGTGCCAGCACCGGAGGAAGGAGAAGTAATGAAAAACTGTTTTTT.